This T cell receptor beta chain was sequenced in a study of CD4+ T cells in melanoma (dated by TCRdb to about 2022). Study-level background: The study examined neoantigen-specific CD4+ T cells in human melanoma.

The donors were people with melanoma. As regards this clone: This clone's antigen is unknown. No clone much larger than this one lies a single base away; base qualities are absent.

What the authors observed across the whole study: Diverse differentiation states were reported to be shown by neoantigen-specific CD4+ T cells in melanoma. Neoantigen-specific CD4+ T cells were reported to be correlated with the function of CD8+ T cells, macrophages and B cells.

Counted from cysteine to phenylalanine, this CDR3 has 14 amino acids. The DNA shown is the 42-base CDR3, in frame from base 1. Based on the germline V gene (reference sequence), the CDR1 and CDR2 sequences are SGHNT and YYREEE. V loses 4 bases at its end and J loses 2 bases; junction bases beyond the gene matches: 2. Receptor libraries were prepared by the immunoSEQ multiplex PCR assay. TCRdb stores this immuneACCESS table with in-frame sequences only. Part of the clones is absent; in the studies checked, under half of the shortfall reflects unresolved V genes, and no reason is known for the rest. Across this sample there are approximately 15,000 clones, with roughly 84% seen only once. The ten largest clones take up about 6.4% of the sample.

This receptor was taken from a human donor with melanoma. The V and J segments used are TRBV5-4 and TRBJ2-1; 8 junctional bases match TRBD2. The sequenced sample consisted of cells from a culture (not recorded whether cultured in vitro). The sequenced DNA: TGTGCCAGCAGCGCGGGACTAGCCTACAATGAGCAGTTCTTC. Its protein is CASSAGLAYNEQFF.